Presented here are 3 T cell receptor beta chains from one specimen sequenced in a study of cytomegalovirus exposure and HLA in healthy donors. PCR amplification relied on 60 Vbeta primers (plus 13 Jbeta primers). Clones were read by immunoSEQ multiplex PCR, and TCRdb kept only the in-frame ones, dropping some. Found here are 70,000 to 90,000 clones, more than 65% of them singletons; the top ten hold 9% to 14%. The sequenced sample was PBMCs. These receptors all come from a male donor in good health and CMV-seropositive.

In this sample, this clone turned up a few times. The CDR3 reads CASSSPRDTGYTF. The CDR3, as DNA: TGTGCCAGCAGCTCCCCCCGGGACACAGGCTACACCTTC. The chain recombines TRBV5-4 with TRBJ1-2; weak D call: TRBD1 (6 bases). Between the trimmed V and J ends, which lost 3 bases and 8 bases, there was a span of 14 bases. Per germline, CDR1 SGHNT and CDR2 YYREEE (reference sequence). This CDR3 spans 13 amino acids.

The V gene is TRBV7-8, the J gene TRBJ1-1, with D possibly being TRBD1 (6 bases). The germline gives CDR1 SGHVS, CDR2 FQNEAQ. The CDR3 consists of 15 residues. The V and J ends lost 5 bases and 2 bases respectively, with 15 bases between them. In DNA, the CDR3 is TGTGCCAGCAGCCCAGAGACAGGCGGTAACACTGAAGCTTTCTTT. It encodes CASSPETGGNTEAFF.

The chain uses TRBV29-1 and TRBJ2-3; the D gene is possibly TRBD2 (5 bases). The CDR3 spans 12 residues. The V end lost 3 bases, the J end lost 2 bases, and 6 bases lay between the germline ends. CDR1 and CDR2 (germline): SQVTM, ANQGSEA. In DNA, the CDR3 is TGCAGCGTTGACGGGAACACAGATACGCAGTATTTT. As protein: CSVDGNTDTQYF.